This T cell receptor (beta chain) was captured in a study of blood T cell repertoires in COVID-19 (dated by TCRdb to 2019 to 2021). Background for the entire study: Samples covering the acute and convalescent phases of COVID-19 were provided by collaborators in the United States, Italy and Spain. The prospective study material was composed of cDNA or gDNA derived from T cells, B-cell-depleted T cells, or PBMCs. The dataset comprised deeply sampled blood TCRbeta repertoires from subjects exposed to, actively infected with, or recovered from COVID-19. The repertoires were made available in a free public database intended to serve as a resource for research on the immune response to SARS-CoV-2. The samples were drawn from the first 160 participants of the ongoing ImmuneRACE study and from 950 to 1,500 subjects provided by 6 global collaborators. Nearly every sample came with metadata listing a de-identified subject ID, COVID-19 status, age in years and sex. Where available, HLA class I and class II types were obtained from metadata supplied by the sample provider rather than from assay-based typing.

TCRbeta CDR3 regions were amplified from genomic DNA by means of the immunoSEQ Assay, a bias-controlled multiplex PCR. The original methods were these. The number of nucleated cells in each sample was estimated from the amplification of reference gene primers within the assay. Sequence reads were collapsed and filtered to measure the absolute abundance of every unique TCRbeta CDR3 rearrangement. For each sample, productive Simpson clonality was calculated by taking the square root of Simpson's diversity index across productive rearrangements. TCRdb holds this immuneACCESS table with in-frame rearrangements only. Some clones are missing; in checked studies, unresolved V genes explain under half, and the rest has no known cause. That table furnishes V, J and clone size, whereas the DNA furnished D and trimming. The sample table lists about 49,000 clones, around 83% of them with a count of one. The ten biggest clones cover over 4.5% of the sample.

With regard to this clone: Its antigen is currently not known. Base qualities are not recorded, but no much larger clone differs from it by a single base.

The study at large found these results: Clinical and demographic metadata were provided uncurated, with the amount varying by source and participant.

The germline V end is reduced by 3 bases and the J end by 13 bases; junction bases left unmatched: 12. Taken from the germline V gene, the CDR1 and CDR2 loops are MNHNS and SASEGT. Its CDR3 holds 14 amino acids, cysteine through phenylalanine. The DNA shown is the 42-base CDR3, in frame from base 1. Collaborating institutions collected whole blood in K2EDTA tubes following their own protocols. For TCRbeta analysis, collaborator samples were shipped as frozen whole blood, as isolated PBMCs, or as DNA extracted from either sample type. Input material: peripheral blood. The TCR comes from a man aged 40-49 years with active COVID-19. The sequence links TRBV6-1 to TRBJ2-5; TRBD2 agrees with 9 junctional bases. For the CDR3, the sequence is CASSDGLASQGRYF. The DNA sequence follows: TGTGCCAGCAGTGATGGACTAGCGTCCCAGGGGCGGTACTTC.